One T cell receptor (beta chain) is described in this entry. Its cognate antigen is unknown. Treatment meaning: roughly 11-day PBMC culture with coronavirus spike peptide pools or control peptides (ViraFEST assay). Positive PCR results dated from March to December 2020, before the US Alpha, Beta and Delta variants. Fresh IL-2 medium was used to replace half of the medium on days 3 and 7. This sample was included in a study of vaccination and CD4 T cells after COVID-19. Researchers used the Oncomine TCR Beta short-read assay to sequence DNA from cultured CD4+ T cells. TCRdb analysed the PCR reads with MiXCR anew, one entry per CDR3 protein. The sample has 9,000 to 15,000 distinct CDR3 sequences; roughly half are singletons. V lost 3 bases, J lost 8 bases, and 7 bases lay in between. Germline-derived CDR1 and CDR2 are SGHTA and FQGNSA. The CDR3 sequence is 12 residues long.

This chain joins TRBV7-2 and TRBJ1-4; D perhaps matches TRBD1 (6 bases). Sequencing was done on a sample of CD4+ T cells from blood, cultured in vitro. This TCR was recovered from a human donor who had recovered from COVID-19. CDR3 sequence reads: CASSFDREKLFF. The DNA of the CDR3 is TGTGCCAGCAGCTTTGACAGGGAAAAACTGTTTTTT.